The 31 T cell receptor beta chains below all came from one sample that was sequenced in a study of blood T cell repertoires in COVID-19. Profiled with immunoSEQ multiplex PCR; TCRdb holds only in-frame clones, not every one. The sample shows about 190,000 clones, 80% of them seen only once. Sequenced material: peripheral blood. These TCRs come from a man in his sixties with acute or convalescent COVID-19.

The chain combines TRBV27 with TRBJ1-5; 8 bases match TRBD1. The germline gives CDR1 MNHEY, CDR2 SMNVEV (reference sequence). This CDR3 comprises 15 residues. Trimming took 8 bases from V and 1 from J; bases not matched to a gene: 7. The CDR3 spells CASRTGGTSNQPQHF. The DNA of the CDR3 is TGTGCCAGCCGCACAGGGGGAACGAGCAATCAGCCCCAGCATTTT.

The rearrangement joins TRBV4-2 to TRBJ2-2, with D perhaps matching TRBD2 (6 bases). This CDR3 region has 16 residues. Trimming removed 1 base from V and 6 bases from J, with 15 bases in between. The V gene's germline CDR1 is LGHNA and CDR2 YNFKEQ. CDR3 nucleotide sequence: TGTGCCAGCAGCCAAGGATTAGGCGGGGTCCCCGGGGAGCTGTTTTTT. Protein sequence: CASSQGLGGVPGELFF.

The chain uses TRBV28 and TRBJ2-7, with TRBD1 as a possible D gene (6 bases). V lost 8 bases and J 3 bases, leaving 11 bases between the germline ends. The length of the CDR3 is 12 residues. The germline V gene encodes CDR1 MDHEN and CDR2 SYDVKM. The CDR3, as DNA: TGTGCCAGCGGGCAGGGGCGCTACGAGCAGTACTTC. Translated, it gives CASGQGRYEQYF.

V and J are TRBV12-3 or TRBV12-4 and TRBJ1-2; D uncertain. V shed 3 bases and J shed 8 bases, with 10 bases lying between them. The CDR3 consists of 12 residues. For the CDR3, the DNA is TGTGCCAGCAGTTTTGGAGGTGGCGGCTACACCTTC. Protein: CASSFGGGGYTF.

This clone came up once. This chain uses TRBV6-5 with TRBJ2-7, with 11 positions matching TRBD1. CDR1 and CDR2 (germline): MNHEY, SVGAGI. The V segment lost 6 bases and the J segment 2 bases; nucleotides outside the gene matches: 6. The CDR3 length is 15 residues. For the CDR3, the DNA is TGTGCCAGCAGAGCGGGACAGGGGGTCACCTACGAGCAGTACTTC. It is translated as CASRAGQGVTYEQYF.

This clone was picked up a small number of times. This rearrangement joins TRBV24-1 to TRBJ2-4; TRBD2 matches 10 bases. J lost 0 bases, V lost 3 bases, and 4 bases had no gene match. From germline, CDR1 is KGHDR and CDR2 SFDVKD. This CDR3 is built from 17 residues. The CDR3 bases are TGTGCCACCAGTGATAGTGGACTAGCGGAAGCCAAAAACATTCAGTACTTC. Translating it yields CATSDSGLAEAKNIQYF.

The chain links TRBV9 to TRBJ2-2; weak D call: TRBD2 (7 bases). The CDR3 is 15 residues long. V was clipped by 2 bases and J by 4 bases, with 12 bases between them. CDR1 is SGDLS, CDR2 YYNGEE, per germline. The CDR3 nucleotides read TGTGCCAGCAGCGTTGGAGGGGGGGCCACCGGGGAGCTGTTTTTT. Encoded protein: CASSVGGGATGELFF.

The CDR3 protein is CASRAPGGNQPQHF. CDR3 bases: TGTGCCAGCAGAGCTCCTGGTGGCAATCAGCCCCAGCATTTT. The V and J genes are TRBV6-5 and TRBJ1-5; D not resolved. Trimming left V 6 bases short and J 2 bases short, with 11 bases between. The CDR3 runs 14 residues. Germline CDR1 reads MNHEY; CDR2 reads SVGAGI.

This clone was found a few times. The CDR3 DNA sequence: TGTGCCAGCAGAACTAGCGGGGGGACCTACGAGCAGTACTTC. Translating gives CASRTSGGTYEQYF. V gene TRBV2 combines with J gene TRBJ2-7; the match to TRBD2 covers 12 bases. Germline V gives CDR1 SNHLY, CDR2 FYNNEI. V shed 6 bases and J 2 bases; nucleotides not matched to a gene: 2. The CDR3 has 14 amino acids.

In regard to this clone: The junction departs from the called germline gene at one end, perhaps through a read error. The chain recombines TRBV3-1 (or the pseudogene TRBV3-2) with TRBJ2-7; D call uncertain. The CDR3 covers 13 residues. Germline CDR1 and CDR2: LGHDT and YNNKEL (reference sequence). CDR3 in DNA: TGTGCCAGCAGCAAAGATTTATCCTACGAGCAGTACTTC. This codes for CASSKDLSYEQYF.

This clone was counted a single time. The V and J genes are TRBV7-2 and TRBJ1-5, with 10 bases matching TRBD1. The CDR3 totals 15 residues. The junction had 6 bases not matched to a gene; V was cut back by 1 base and J by 9 bases. Germline loops: CDR1 SGHTA, CDR2 FQGNSA. CDR3 protein: CASSLGGQGSGPQHF. In DNA, the CDR3 is TGTGCCAGCAGCTTAGGGGGACAGGGGAGTGGGCCCCAGCATTTT.

A single count supports this clone. The rearrangement links TRBV24-1 to TRBJ2-5; TRBD1 aligns across 7 bases. The J segment lost 0 bases and the V segment lost 9 bases, leaving 18 bases of the junction unmatched. The CDR3 is made up of 18 amino acids. Germline lookup yields CDR1 KGHDR and CDR2 SFDVKD. DNA for the CDR3: TGTGCCACCTCCCCGGCCCATGGGACAGATATTAACCAAGAGACCCAGTACTTC. It specifies CATSPAHGTDINQETQYF.

This clone was recorded only once. The chain uses TRBV19 and TRBJ2-3; D is uncertain. Between the trimmed V and J ends, which lost 5 bases and 6 bases, there was a span of 21 bases. The CDR3 has 16 residues. Germline V lookup: CDR1 LNHDA, CDR2 SQIVND (reference sequence). The CDR3, as DNA: TGTGCCAGTAGTTTCCCCGGCCGGCCTTTCAGGGATACGCAGTATTTT. Its protein is CASSFPGRPFRDTQYF.

This clone turned up a few times. This chain uses TRBV3-1 (or the pseudogene TRBV3-2) with TRBJ1-1, with unresolved D. This CDR3 region has 14 residues. Germline CDR1 LGHDT, CDR2 YNNKEL (reference sequence). V dropped 4 bases and J dropped 2 bases, with 11 bases sitting between them. The CDR3 DNA sequence: TGTGCCAGCAGCCCCAGCGAGGCCAACACTGAAGCTTTCTTT. Its translation: CASSPSEANTEAFF.

This clone was found a few times. V is TRBV6-5 and J is TRBJ1-3, with D perhaps TRBD1 (5 bases). Trimming stripped 7 bases from V and 2 bases from J, with 15 bases between. The CDR3 consists of 15 residues. CDR1 is MNHEY, CDR2 SVGAGI, per germline. This chain's CDR3 is CASTSTPTAGNTIYF. The CDR3 coding sequence is TGTGCCAGCACCTCTACCCCGACAGCTGGAAACACCATATATTTT.

The J gene is TRBJ2-3, the V gene TRBV7-9; D is possibly TRBD2 (5 bases). Trimming removed 6 bases from V and 3 bases from J, with 16 bases in between. Germline V gene lookup returns CDR1 SEHNR and CDR2 FQNEAQ (reference sequence). CDR3 size: 15 residues. The chain's CDR3 is CASSRTEVGTDTQYF. The DNA of the CDR3 is TGTGCCAGCAGTCGAACGGAGGTGGGGACAGATACGCAGTATTTT. The whole variable domain, remainder taken from reference TRBV7-9 and TRBJ2-3, is DTGVSQNPRHKITKRGQNVTFRCDPISEHNRLYWYRQTLGQGPEFLTYFQNEAQLEKSRLLSDRFSAERPKGSFSTLEIQRTEQGDSAMYLCASSRTEVGTDTQYFGPGTRLTVL.

The genes are TRBV6-1 and TRBJ1-1, with TRBD1 as a possible D gene (5 bases). The V end lost 1 base, the J end lost 0 bases, and 9 bases lay between the germline ends. CDR3 length: 15 amino acids. Germline V CDR1 and CDR2: MNHNS, SASEGT. In DNA form, the CDR3 reads TGTGCCAGCAGTGAAGATAACAGGATGAACACTGAAGCTTTCTTT. Protein product: CASSEDNRMNTEAFF.

Concerning this clone: A junction boundary mismatches the germline segment, possibly from a read error. DNA of the CDR3: TGCGCCAGCAGCCAAGTATCAGGGGTTGGGTCCAACGTCCTGACTTTC. It translates to CASSQVSGVGSNVLTF. The J gene is TRBJ2-6, the V gene TRBV4-1, with D possibly being TRBD1 (6 bases). The CDR3 sequence is 16 residues long. The germline V gene encodes CDR1 MGHRA and CDR2 YSYEKL.

This clone was seen a single time. The chain recombines TRBV2 with TRBJ1-1; 7 bases are shared with TRBD1. The CDR3 sequence is 14 residues long. V lost 10 bases, J lost 4 bases, and 12 bases stayed unmatched. Germline V lookup: CDR1 SNHLY, CDR2 FYNNEI. CDR3 bases: TGTGCCACCAGGGGGAGGGTGGGTGGCACTGAAGCTTTCTTT. Residues: CATRGRVGGTEAFF. The whole variable domain, remainder taken from reference TRBV2 and TRBJ1-1, is EPEVTQTPSHQVTQMGQEVILRCVPISNHLYFYWYRQILGQKVEFLVSFYNNEISEKSEIFDDQFSVERPDGSNFTLKIRSTKLEDSAMYFCATRGRVGGTEAFFGQGTRLTVV.

This clone was observed at least ten times. The chain employs TRBV6-4 and TRBJ2-1; 12 bases align to TRBD2. V lost 6 bases and J lost 4; bases outside the gene matches: 7. The CDR3 extends over 16 amino acids. Germline CDR1 is MRHNA and CDR2 is SNTAGT. The CDR3 DNA sequence: TGTGCCAGCAGCGAGTCCGGGACTAGCGGGTACAATGAGCAGTTCTTC. This translates into CASSESGTSGYNEQFF.

The V and J genes are TRBV24-1 and TRBJ2-3; D not resolved. The CDR3 is 14 residues long. Germline-derived CDR1 and CDR2 are KGHDR and SFDVKD. V shed 10 bases and J shed 5 bases, with 18 bases lying between them. The CDR3 protein is CATSDGSGGDTQYF. In DNA form, the CDR3 reads TGTGCCACGTCAGACGGGTCCGGTGGAGATACGCAGTATTTT.

This sequence joins TRBV18 and TRBJ2-7, with a weak D call TRBD1 (6 bases). The ends were cut back, 5 bases at V and 5 bases at J, with 16 bases in the middle. The CDR3 extends over 14 amino acids. Per the germline V gene, CDR1 is KGHSH and CDR2 is LQKENI. The CDR3 bases are TGTGCCAGCTCAGAAAACAGGGCTGGGAACGAGCAGTACTTC. It specifies CASSENRAGNEQYF.

V usage is TRBV12-3 or TRBV12-4 and J usage is TRBJ2-1; D remains unclear. With 8 bases removed from V and 0 bases from J, the gap between germline ends came to 8 bases. The CDR3 covers 13 residues. Written as DNA, the CDR3 is TGTGCCAGCGGCCAGAACTCCTACAATGAGCAGTTCTTC. Its translation: CASGQNSYNEQFF.

The V gene is TRBV9, the J gene TRBJ1-4; D is unclear. Looked up from germline, CDR1 is SGDLS and CDR2 is YYNGEE. The V end was cut by 1 base, the J end by 5 bases, with 6 bases between. CDR3 size: 13 residues. The CDR3 loop reads CASSVRVNEKLFF. CDR3 bases: TGTGCCAGCAGCGTACGTGTCAATGAAAAACTGTTTTTT.

The chain recombines TRBV6-5 with TRBJ1-3; D remains unclear. Germline lookup yields CDR1 MNHEY and CDR2 SVGAGI. The CDR3 is 15 residues long. Trimming removed 6 bases at V and 1 base at J, with 13 bases between. Here the CDR3 DNA reads TGTGCCAGCAGCGGACTAGGTGTGTCTGGAAACACCATATATTTT. This sequence encodes CASSGLGVSGNTIYF.

This clone came up once. This rearrangement joins TRBV7-2 to TRBJ2-1; 7 positions agree with TRBD2. Germline V gene sequence: CDR1 SGHTA, CDR2 FQGNSA. The CDR3 loop spans 12 amino acids. Trimming at V came to 8 bases and at J to 4 bases, leaving 2 bases not matched to a gene. In DNA form, the CDR3 reads TGTGCCAGCGAGCGGGGTTACAATGAGCAGTTCTTC. This codes for CASERGYNEQFF.

CDR3 bases: TGTGCCTGGACCCTAGGACAGGGCCTTTCCTACGAGCAGTACTTC. Protein: CAWTLGQGLSYEQYF. The chain couples TRBV30 to TRBJ2-7; 8 nucleotides align to TRBD1. The germline gives CDR1 GTSNPN, CDR2 SVGIG (reference sequence). J gave up 1 base and V 4 bases, and 9 bases lay outside the gene matches. This CDR3 comprises 15 residues.

J is TRBJ2-6 and V is TRBV30; 10 positions agree with TRBD1. The CDR3 runs 19 residues. Germline V gene sequence: CDR1 GTSNPN, CDR2 SVGIG (reference sequence). After removal of 0 bases from V and 4 bases from J, the junction contained 12 bases not matched to a gene. CDR3 amino acids: CAWSVRVGDRGTGANVLTF. The CDR3 DNA sequence: TGTGCCTGGAGTGTACGGGTCGGGGACAGGGGAACCGGGGCCAACGTCCTGACTTTC. The complete variable domain, with remaining parts taken from reference TRBV30 and TRBJ2-6, reads SQTIHQWPATLVQPVGSPLSLECTVEGTSNPNLYWYRQAAGRGLQLLFYSVGIGQISSEVPQNLSASRPQDRQFILSSKKLLLSDSGFYLCAWSVRVGDRGTGANVLTFGAGSRLTVL.

The sample holds one count of this clone. The rearrangement links TRBV3-1 (or the pseudogene TRBV3-2) to TRBJ1-2; no reliable D call. CDR3 length: 15 amino acids. Trimming took 1 base from V and 8 from J, leaving 17 bases between them. The V gene's germline CDR1 is LGHDT and CDR2 YNNKEL (reference sequence). Written as DNA, the CDR3 is TGTGCCAGCAGCCAAGGAAGGAGGTTCCAGGCGGGCTACACCTTC. It translates to CASSQGRRFQAGYTF.

The CDR3 bases are TGCGCCAGCAGCCCGGGACAGGGTGGGAACTATGGCTACACCTTC. This translates into CASSPGQGGNYGYTF. This chain joins TRBV4-3 and TRBJ1-2, with 9 nucleotides matching TRBD1. CDR3 size: 15 residues. Trimming removed 4 bases from V and 2 bases from J; junction bases left unmatched: 5. Germline V CDR1 and CDR2: LGHNA, YSLEER.

V is TRBV4-3 and J is TRBJ2-3; 7 positions match TRBD2. V dropped 0 bases and J dropped 2; count of bases not matched to a gene: 5. The CDR3 spans 16 residues. Germline CDR1 is LGHNA and CDR2 is YSLEER. The DNA for the CDR3 is TGCGCCAGCAGCCAAGACGGGGGGAGGTTCACAGATACGCAGTATTTT. Translating it yields CASSQDGGRFTDTQYF.